This T cell receptor (beta chain) originates from a study of T-cell reconstitution after alpha-beta-depleted transplantation in children. Study outcomes and limitations: A year had passed since transplant, and T-cell counts and diversity by then came mostly from newly produced T cells. Reportedly, alpha-beta T cells present about two months post-transplant originated from several hundred expanded clones of graft origin. Recipient T cells and thymic progenitors that survived were the source of the high TCRbeta diversity seen at day 60 in some patients.

Germline CDR1 is LNHDA and CDR2 is SQIVND (reference sequence). CDR3 size: 15 residues. V shed 6 bases, J shed 4 bases, and the junction held 8 bases outside the gene matches. This clonotype was seen at least ten times. The antigen remains undetermined. Molecular barcoding with unique molecular identifiers was used for the TCRbeta library. MiXCR, applied by TCRdb to the PCR reads, yields one record per CDR3 protein. This table has about 350,000 distinct CDR3 sequences, 15% to 20% appearing once. This chain links TRBV19 with TRBJ2-3, with TRBD1 matching over 9 bases. The sample was PBMCs, mostly from graft donor cells, taken 360 days after TCRalphabeta/CD19-depleted stem cell transplant. The receptor's source is a male patient between 2 and 10 years old who had a stem cell transplant for acute lymphoblastic leukemia, so the T cells may come from the graft donor. CDR3 loop: CASSIRDRDPDTQYF. The DNA for the CDR3 is TGTGCCAGTAGCATCCGGGACAGGGACCCAGATACGCAGTATTTT.